This T cell receptor (beta chain) was retrieved from a study of cytomegalovirus exposure and HLA in healthy donors. Study context: Researchers previously reported finding fewer than 140 million unique TCR beta sequences from around 200 million T cells. HLA-typed donors were the source of 80 million to 90 million unique TCRs, which an early data release held.

The CDR3 is made up of 13 amino acids. The V end was cut by 5 bases, the J end by 5 bases, with 15 bases between. CDR1 and CDR2 from the germline V gene are SQVTM and ANQGSEA. This clone was recorded a few times. Its specificity is unknown. Study findings and constraints: A later analysis showed HLA-associated TCR beta chains outstripping equally common others in clonal expansion. Whilst most TCR sequences proved rare, a subset of public TCRs occurred across many donors.

In the PCR, 60 Vbeta and 13 Jbeta primers were used. The protocol was immunoSEQ multiplex PCR, while the TCRdb copy is restricted to in-frame clones and leaves out a portion. This sample has 130,000 to 150,000 clones; around three quarters occur once, and the top ten carry 6.7%. The V and J genes are TRBV29-1 and TRBJ1-1; D gene unclear. The clonotype originates from a woman aged 40-49 years in good health and CMV-seropositive. Sequencing was done on a sample of PBMCs. As DNA, the CDR3 is TGCAGCGTTTCGGGGAGGGTTTCAACTGAAGCTTTCTTT. Its protein is CSVSGRVSTEAFF. Variable domain in full (rest from reference TRBV29-1 and TRBJ1-1): SAVISQKPSRDICQRGTSLTIQCQVDSQVTMMFWYRQQPGQSLTLIATANQGSEATYESGFVIDKFPISRPNLTFSTLTVSNMSPEDSSIYLCSVSGRVSTEAFFGQGTRLTVV.